This TCR beta chain was observed in a study of monozygotic twins with inflammatory bowel disease. There are 14 residues in the CDR3. The template-switching step introduced UMIs that carried a 6-nucleotide sample barcode. TCRdb re-called the 5' RACE reads; one entry per CDR3 protein, DNA not given. Listed are about 450,000 distinct CDR3 sequences; about 2.2% falls within the top ten. The sequencing sample was made of blood. V and J are TRBV12-3 or TRBV12-4 and TRBJ2-3. The receptor was derived from a human donor with ulcerative colitis or Crohn's disease, or a healthy co-twin of an affected twin (not recorded which). The CDR3 loop reads CASSFWPSTDTQYF.